This is a list of T cell receptor beta chains from one sample in a study of OX40 agonist ivuxolimab in advanced cancers. Clones were read by immunoSEQ multiplex PCR, and TCRdb kept only the in-frame ones, dropping some. The table records about 41,000 clones, roughly 80% of them present only once. The sequenced sample was CD4+ or CD8+ T cells sorted from blood, obtained in a trial of the OX40 agonist ivuxolimab. The receptors derive from an adult with an advanced solid tumor such as melanoma, head and neck, liver or kidney cancer. CDR3s include the opening cysteine and the closing phenylalanine or tryptophan. The order of the fields is V gene, D gene, clone size, J gene, CDR3 DNA, CDR3 protein. The D gene is left open where the match is weak. Not all rows give a size; the values are once, few, many and, for expanded clones, a class.

v_call: TRBV11-2
d_call: -
clone_size: -
j_call: TRBJ2-7
cdr3_nt: TGTGCCAGCAGCCCACAACCCCTGTCGGACGAGCAGTACTTC
cdr3_aa: CASSPQPLSDEQYF

v_call: TRBV5-4
d_call: TRBD2
clone_size: -
j_call: TRBJ2-7
cdr3_nt: TGTGCCAGCAGCTGGGGTAGCGGGAGGGGAGCCTACGAGCAGTACTTC
cdr3_aa: CASSWGSGRGAYEQYF

v_call: TRBV6-6
d_call: TRBD2
clone_size: -
j_call: TRBJ2-7
cdr3_nt: TGTGCCAGCGGAAGACTAGCGGGGGCCCCCTACGAGCAGTACTTC
cdr3_aa: CASGRLAGAPYEQYF

v_call: TRBV4-1
d_call: -
clone_size: -
j_call: TRBJ2-1
cdr3_nt: TGCGCCAGCAGCCAAGTGGGAGGTACCTACAATGAGCAGTTCTTC
cdr3_aa: CASSQVGGTYNEQFF

v_call: TRBV7-8
d_call: -
clone_size: -
j_call: TRBJ1-1
cdr3_nt: TGTGCCAGCAGTTCAACCCGCCTGGGGGTGGGCACTGAAGCTTTCTTT
cdr3_aa: CASSSTRLGVGTEAFF

v_call: TRBV7-6
d_call: -
clone_size: -
j_call: TRBJ2-7
cdr3_nt: TGTGCCAGCAGCCGGGACCCTAGCTCCTACGAGCAGTACTTC
cdr3_aa: CASSRDPSSYEQYF

v_call: TRBV19
d_call: -
clone_size: -
j_call: TRBJ2-3
cdr3_nt: TGTGCCAGTAGCGGGGTGGGGGCTAGCACAGATACGCAGTATTTT
cdr3_aa: CASSGVGASTDTQYF

v_call: TRBV19
d_call: -
clone_size: -
j_call: TRBJ1-5
cdr3_nt: TGTGCCAGTAGTAATCTCCGTCAGCCCCAGCATTTT
cdr3_aa: CASSNLRQPQHF

v_call: TRBV27
d_call: -
clone_size: -
j_call: TRBJ2-2
cdr3_nt: TGTGCCAGCAGACGAGACATCACCGGGGAGCTGTTTTTT
cdr3_aa: CASRRDITGELFF

v_call: TRBV18
d_call: -
clone_size: -
j_call: TRBJ2-3
cdr3_nt: TGTGCCAGCTCCCCTCCGAGCGGCACAGATACGCAGTATTTT
cdr3_aa: CASSPPSGTDTQYF

v_call: TRBV9
d_call: TRBD1
clone_size: -
j_call: TRBJ2-7
cdr3_nt: TGTGCCAGCAGCGCAGCCGGGACAGGCTACGAGCAGTACTTC
cdr3_aa: CASSAAGTGYEQYF

v_call: TRBV28
d_call: -
clone_size: -
j_call: TRBJ1-1
cdr3_nt: TGTGCCAGCAGTTCCCTGGGGGGCAGGCCTGAAGCTTTCTTT
cdr3_aa: CASSSLGGRPEAFF

v_call: TRBV18
d_call: TRBD1
clone_size: -
j_call: TRBJ2-5
cdr3_nt: TGTGCCAGCTCACCACAGGGGGCAGAGGAGACCCAGTACTTC
cdr3_aa: CASSPQGAEETQYF

v_call: TRBV5-4
d_call: -
clone_size: -
j_call: TRBJ1-2
cdr3_nt: TGTGCCAGCAGCCAAAGAGCAGGGGCGGACTATGGCTACACCTTC
cdr3_aa: CASSQRAGADYGYTF

v_call: TRBV6-5
d_call: -
clone_size: -
j_call: TRBJ2-2
cdr3_nt: TGTGCCAGCTACAAGGATCTCACCGGGGAGCTGTTTTTT
cdr3_aa: CASYKDLTGELFF

v_call: TRBV30
d_call: -
clone_size: -
j_call: TRBJ1-3
cdr3_nt: TGTGCCTGGAGTGGTCTGCTCTCTGGAAACACCATATATTTT
cdr3_aa: CAWSGLLSGNTIYF

v_call: TRBV6-5
d_call: -
clone_size: -
j_call: TRBJ1-3
cdr3_nt: TGTGCCAGCAGTTACCTCAGCTCTGGAAACACCATATATTTT
cdr3_aa: CASSYLSSGNTIYF

v_call: TRBV19
d_call: -
clone_size: -
j_call: TRBJ2-2
cdr3_nt: TGTGCCAGTAGTATGGGGGCCCCTCGCACCGGGGAGCTGTTTTTT
cdr3_aa: CASSMGAPRTGELFF

v_call: TRBV21-1
d_call: -
clone_size: -
j_call: TRBJ2-5
cdr3_nt: TGTGCCAGCAGCAAAGAATCTGACGGGGACCAGTACTTC
cdr3_aa: CASSKESDGDQYF

v_call: TRBV5-1
d_call: -
clone_size: -
j_call: TRBJ1-1
cdr3_nt: TGCGCCAGCAGCTTAGGGAGGGCCTTGGTGGACACTGAAGCTTTCTTT
cdr3_aa: CASSLGRALVDTEAFF

v_call: TRBV7-9
d_call: -
clone_size: -
j_call: TRBJ2-4
cdr3_nt: TGTGCCAGCAGCTTATTACAGGTTCTAGCCAAAAACATTCAGTACTTC
cdr3_aa: CASSLLQVLAKNIQYF

v_call: TRBV10-3
d_call: -
clone_size: -
j_call: TRBJ2-5
cdr3_nt: TGTGCCATCAGTGAGCCGCGGGCCGGGGAGACCCAGTACTTC
cdr3_aa: CAISEPRAGETQYF

v_call: TRBV6-5
d_call: TRBD1
clone_size: -
j_call: TRBJ2-1
cdr3_nt: TGTGCCAGCAGGCGACAGGGGGCTGAGCAGTTCTTC
cdr3_aa: CASRRQGAEQFF

v_call: TRBV18
d_call: -
clone_size: -
j_call: TRBJ2-7
cdr3_nt: TGTGCCAGCTCACCACCCGGCAAGACCTACGAGCAGTACTTC
cdr3_aa: CASSPPGKTYEQYF

v_call: TRBV7-6
d_call: TRBD1
clone_size: -
j_call: TRBJ2-5
cdr3_nt: TGTGCCAGCAGCTTAGCTTCGGGACAGGGGAGGCGGGAGACCCAGTACTTC
cdr3_aa: CASSLASGQGRRETQYF

v_call: TRBV6-1
d_call: TRBD1
clone_size: few
j_call: TRBJ1-2
cdr3_nt: TGTGCCAGCCACAGGGGAGGCGGCTACACCTTC
cdr3_aa: CASHRGGGYTF

v_call: TRBV7-8
d_call: -
clone_size: -
j_call: TRBJ2-3
cdr3_nt: TGTGCCAGCAGCTTAGCCAGGGCAGATACGCAGTATTTT
cdr3_aa: CASSLARADTQYF

v_call: TRBV4-2
d_call: TRBD2
clone_size: -
j_call: TRBJ2-5
cdr3_nt: TGTGCCAGCAGCCAAGAGGGGGGTGGACTAGCGGGAGAGACCCAGTACTTC
cdr3_aa: CASSQEGGGLAGETQYF

v_call: TRBV9
d_call: TRBD2
clone_size: -
j_call: TRBJ2-3
cdr3_nt: TGTGCCAGCAGCCTCAGTACTAGCGCCACGGGGACAGATACGCAGTATTTT
cdr3_aa: CASSLSTSATGTDTQYF

v_call: TRBV11-2
d_call: -
clone_size: -
j_call: TRBJ2-5
cdr3_nt: TGTGCCAGCAGTCCGGACCCCCTTTCAGAGACCCAGTACTTC
cdr3_aa: CASSPDPLSETQYF

v_call: TRBV28
d_call: -
clone_size: once
j_call: TRBJ1-2
cdr3_nt: TGTGCCAGCAGTTTAGATCTAGGACAGAGGTATGGCTACACCTTC
cdr3_aa: CASSLDLGQRYGYTF

v_call: TRBV6-6
d_call: -
clone_size: -
j_call: TRBJ1-2
cdr3_nt: TGTGCCAGCAGTCTACAGGGTGTCAACTATGGCTACACCTTC
cdr3_aa: CASSLQGVNYGYTF

v_call: TRBV10-3
d_call: TRBD1
clone_size: -
j_call: TRBJ1-5
cdr3_nt: TGTGCCATCAGTGACCCGACAGGGGTGTCCCCTCGGCCCCAGCATTTT
cdr3_aa: CAISDPTGVSPRPQHF

v_call: TRBV11-2
d_call: -
clone_size: -
j_call: TRBJ2-5
cdr3_nt: TGTGCCAGCAGCTCTACCCTAACTAGCCAAGAGACCCAGTACTTC
cdr3_aa: CASSSTLTSQETQYF

v_call: TRBV10-1
d_call: TRBD2
clone_size: -
j_call: TRBJ2-2
cdr3_nt: TGCGCCAGCAGTGAGCGAGCGGGAGTTGCGGGCACCGGGGAGCTGTTTTTT
cdr3_aa: CASSERAGVAGTGELFF

v_call: TRBV6-1
d_call: -
clone_size: -
j_call: TRBJ2-7
cdr3_nt: TGTGCCAGCAGTGAAGCGCTTGGAGGGTACGAGCAGTACTTC
cdr3_aa: CASSEALGGYEQYF

v_call: TRBV5-7
d_call: -
clone_size: once
j_call: TRBJ2-6
cdr3_nt: TGTGCCAGCGGTAATTATTGCGTACAAAGTCGGGCCAACGTCCTGACTTTC
cdr3_aa: CASGNYCVQSRANVLTF

v_call: TRBV5-4
d_call: TRBD2
clone_size: -
j_call: TRBJ2-2
cdr3_nt: TGTGCCAGCAGCTTGGGGGGACTAGCGGGAGAAGGGGAGCTGTTTTTT
cdr3_aa: CASSLGGLAGEGELFF

v_call: TRBV4-1
d_call: -
clone_size: -
j_call: TRBJ2-7
cdr3_nt: TGCGCCAGCAGCCAGTACGGGCTCCAGGGACCCTACGAGCAGTACTTC
cdr3_aa: CASSQYGLQGPYEQYF

v_call: TRBV23-1
d_call: -
clone_size: -
j_call: TRBJ2-7
cdr3_nt: TGCGCCAGCAGCAGATATGGGTACGAGCAGTACTTC
cdr3_aa: CASSRYGYEQYF

v_call: TRBV6-6
d_call: -
clone_size: -
j_call: TRBJ1-5
cdr3_nt: TGTGCCAGCAGAACGGTTTTCGGTCAGCCCCAGCATTTT
cdr3_aa: CASRTVFGQPQHF